A selection of T cell receptor beta chains follows, all from one sample in a study of a mutant IDH1 vaccine in newly diagnosed glioma. These receptors have no known antigen. Some clones are missing from TCRdb's copy, which holds only in-frame ones; the method was immunoSEQ multiplex PCR. This sample yields under 150,000 clones, of which about nine tenths are seen a single time; roughly 0.61% belongs to the top ten. The sequencing here drew on PBMCs, taken from a glioma patient whose treatment included an IDH1 peptide vaccine. These receptors came from a woman in her 50s with glioma. The CDR3 runs from the conserved cysteine through the conserved F or W. The order of the fields is clone size, D gene, V gene, J gene, CDR3 DNA, CDR3 protein. D genes are given only for firm matches. Rows may omit the clone size; those that give it use once, few, many or a size class.

size: .; D: .; V: TRBV19; J: TRBJ2-5; DNA: TGTGCCAGTAGTACCGGGGAGACCCAGTACTTC; CDR3: CASSTGETQYF
size: .; D: .; V: TRBV27; J: TRBJ1-1; DNA: TGTGCCAGCAGTTTTCTGAGGAACACTGAAGCTTTCTTT; CDR3: CASSFLRNTEAFF
size: .; D: TRBD2; V: TRBV5-4; J: TRBJ2-3; DNA: TGTGCCAGCAGCTTGGGCGGGAGCAAGGGAGATACGCAGTATTTT; CDR3: CASSLGGSKGDTQYF
size: .; D: TRBD2; V: TRBV27; J: TRBJ2-2; DNA: TGTGCCAGCAGTCCCCACGGACTAGCGGGAGGTACCGGGGAGCTGTTTTTT; CDR3: CASSPHGLAGGTGELFF
size: .; D: .; V: TRBV5-6; J: TRBJ2-6; DNA: TGTGCCAGCCTTGAAATTCAGGAGGCGCATCTCGCTGGGGCCAACGTCCTGACTTTC; CDR3: CASLEIQEAHLAGANVLTF
size: .; D: TRBD2; V: TRBV7-2; J: TRBJ2-3; DNA: TGTGCCAGCAGTCCGGGACTAGCGGAGAGGGTCACAGATACGCAGTATTTT; CDR3: CASSPGLAERVTDTQYF
size: .; D: TRBD2; V: TRBV29-1; J: TRBJ2-3; DNA: TGCAGCGTGGGAGGGGGAGCGGGAGTAGGGGATACGCAGTATTTT; CDR3: CSVGGGAGVGDTQYF
size: .; D: TRBD2; V: TRBV9; J: TRBJ2-1; DNA: TGTGCCAGCAGCGTCGTGGGGATGACTAGCGGGAATTACAATGAGCAGTTCTTC; CDR3: CASSVVGMTSGNYNEQFF
size: .; D: .; V: TRBV6-1; J: TRBJ1-2; DNA: TGTGCCAGCACCGAAGGGGGGCCCGCTGGGGGCTACACCTTC; CDR3: CASTEGGPAGGYTF
size: .; D: .; V: TRBV7-3; J: TRBJ2-1; DNA: TGTGCCAGCAGCTTACAGGCGGTGAGCTACAATGAGCAGTTCTTC; CDR3: CASSLQAVSYNEQFF
size: .; D: .; V: TRBV6-1; J: TRBJ1-1; DNA: TGTGCCAGCAGACGGACAAGGCAGAACACTGAAGCTTTCTTT; CDR3: CASRRTRQNTEAFF
size: .; D: .; V: TRBV19; J: TRBJ2-1; DNA: TGTGCCAGTAGTACCCCCCAGTATTCGAATGAGCAGTTCTTC; CDR3: CASSTPQYSNEQFF
size: .; D: TRBD1; V: TRBV10-3; J: TRBJ1-4; DNA: TGTGCCATCAGCACGGACAGGGACAATGAAAAACTGTTTTTT; CDR3: CAISTDRDNEKLFF
size: .; D: .; V: TRBV5-5; J: TRBJ2-7; DNA: TGTGCCAGCAGCTTGGGTAGCCGCAGGACCTACGAGCAGTACTTC; CDR3: CASSLGSRRTYEQYF
size: few; D: TRBD1; V: TRBV19; J: TRBJ2-5; DNA: TGTGCCAGTAGATCGGGGGACAGGGAAGGTTGGGAGACCCAGTACTTC; CDR3: CASRSGDREGWETQYF